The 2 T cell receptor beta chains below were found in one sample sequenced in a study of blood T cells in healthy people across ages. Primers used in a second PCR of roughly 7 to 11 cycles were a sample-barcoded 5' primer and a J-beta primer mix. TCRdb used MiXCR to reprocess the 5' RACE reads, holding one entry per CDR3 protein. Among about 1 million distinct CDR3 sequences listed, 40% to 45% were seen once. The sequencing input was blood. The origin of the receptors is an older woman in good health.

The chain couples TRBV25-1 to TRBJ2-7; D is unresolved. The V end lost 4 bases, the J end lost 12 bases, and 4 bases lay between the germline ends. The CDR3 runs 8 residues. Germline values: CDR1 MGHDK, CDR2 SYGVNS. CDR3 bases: TGTGCCAGCAGTGTCTGGTACTTC. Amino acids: CASSVWYF.

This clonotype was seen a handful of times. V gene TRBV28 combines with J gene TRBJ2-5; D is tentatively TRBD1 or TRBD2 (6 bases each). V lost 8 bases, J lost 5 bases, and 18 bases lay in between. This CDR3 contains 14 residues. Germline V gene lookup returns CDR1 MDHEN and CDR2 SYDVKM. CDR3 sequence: CASHRGLVSETQYF. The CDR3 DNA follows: TGTGCCAGCCACCGGGGGCTAGTGAGTGAGACCCAGTACTTC.